The clone carrying this TCR beta chain occurred many times. Its antigen is as yet unknown. The data belong to a study of neurological immune-mediated disorders. General observations from the study: None of the CDR3 amino acid sequences in expanded clones turned up in more than one subject, which points to private repertoires in all groups.

Time point specified: longitudinal time-point 2. The team produced cDNA through 5'RACE using 10-nucleotide random UMIs. Using its own MiXCR run on the 5' RACE reads, TCRdb lists one record per CDR3 protein. The data show under 100,000 distinct CDR3 sequences, about 13% seen once. The TCR comes from a female donor with HTLV-1-associated myelopathy (HAM/TSP). The material sequenced was PBMCs.

This CDR3 reads CASSTQGRGWQFF. The CDR3, as DNA: TGTGCCAGCAGCACCCAGGGTCGGGGATGGCAGTTCTTC. This chain uses TRBV9 with TRBJ2-1; D might be TRBD1 or TRBD2, each matching 5 bases. The CDR3 consists of 13 residues. The germline CDR1 and CDR2 sequences are SGDLS and YYNGEE. Trimming cost V 4 bases and J 12 bases, with 17 bases left between them. The complete variable domain, with remaining parts taken from reference TRBV9 and TRBJ2-1, reads DSGVTQTPKHLITATGQRVTLRCSPRSGDLSVYWYQQSLDQGLQFLIQYYNGEERAKGNILERFSAQQFPDLHSELNLSSLELGDSALYFCASSTQGRGWQFFGPGTRLTVL.